The 2 T cell receptor beta chains given below trace back to one sample, sequenced in a study of blood T cell repertoires in COVID-19. Libraries were prepared by immunoSEQ multiplex PCR; TCRdb keeps only in-frame clonotypes and omits some of them. The table shows tens of thousands of clones, with 65% to 90% occurring only once. What was sequenced was peripheral blood. Receptors originate from a middle-aged man with acute or convalescent COVID-19.

The rearrangement joins TRBV19 to TRBJ1-5; perhaps TRBD1 as D (5 bases). With 6 bases removed from V and 2 bases from J, the gap between germline ends came to 14 bases. The germline gives CDR1 LNHDA, CDR2 SQIVND (reference sequence). The CDR3 loop spans 15 amino acids. The DNA of the CDR3 is TGTGCCAGTAGCCGGGGCGCGGGGGGCAATCAGCCCCAGCATTTT. This codes for CASSRGAGGNQPQHF.

This clone was recorded only once. The J gene is TRBJ1-2, the V gene TRBV10-2; TRBD1 matches 10 bases. The CDR3 sequence is 13 residues long. Per the germline V gene, CDR1 is WSHSY and CDR2 is SAAADI. Losses at the gene ends were 4 bases for V and 8 bases for J; bases not matched to a gene: 4. CDR3 nucleotide sequence: TGCGCCAGCAGTGGGGGGACAGGGGCCGGCTACACCTTC. As protein: CASSGGTGAGYTF.